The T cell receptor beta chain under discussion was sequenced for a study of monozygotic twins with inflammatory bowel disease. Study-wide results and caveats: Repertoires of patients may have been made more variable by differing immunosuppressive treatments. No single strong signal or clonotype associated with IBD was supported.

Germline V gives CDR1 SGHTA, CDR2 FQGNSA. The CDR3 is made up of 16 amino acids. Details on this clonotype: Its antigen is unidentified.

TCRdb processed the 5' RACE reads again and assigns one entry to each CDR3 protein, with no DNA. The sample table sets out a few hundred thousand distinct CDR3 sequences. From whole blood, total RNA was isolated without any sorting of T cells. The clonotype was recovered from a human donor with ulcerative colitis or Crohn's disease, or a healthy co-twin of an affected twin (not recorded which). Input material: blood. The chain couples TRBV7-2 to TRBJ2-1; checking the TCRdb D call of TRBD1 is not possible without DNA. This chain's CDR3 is CASSLGVTGGQNEQFF.